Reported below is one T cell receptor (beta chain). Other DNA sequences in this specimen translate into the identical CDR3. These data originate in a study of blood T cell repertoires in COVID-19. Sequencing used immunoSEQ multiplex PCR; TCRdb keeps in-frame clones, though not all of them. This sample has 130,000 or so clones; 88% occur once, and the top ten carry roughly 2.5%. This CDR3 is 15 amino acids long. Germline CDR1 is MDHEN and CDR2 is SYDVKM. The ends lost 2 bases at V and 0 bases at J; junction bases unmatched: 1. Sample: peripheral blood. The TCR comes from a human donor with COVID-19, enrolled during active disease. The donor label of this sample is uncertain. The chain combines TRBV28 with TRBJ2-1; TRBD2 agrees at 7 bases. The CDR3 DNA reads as TGTGCCAGCAGTTTAGGCGGGAGCTCCTACAATGAGCAGTTCTTC. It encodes CASSLGGSSYNEQFF.